A single sample gave rise to the 9 T cell receptor beta chains below, sequenced in a study of T-cell memory formation after mild COVID-19. A single record per CDR3 protein comes from TCRdb applying MiXCR to the 5' RACE reads. The data contain around 200,000 distinct CDR3 sequences, about 20% of them singletons. Specimen: PBMCs or a T cell subset sorted from them (not recorded which). Receptor source: an adult woman who had mild COVID-19 (a few samples of this study predate the infection). Cell type and time point are not known.

This clonotype was observed at least ten times. The chain combines TRBV7-6 with TRBJ2-1, with 7 bases identical to TRBD1. Trimming took 2 bases from V and 8 from J; bases not matched to a gene: 6. Per germline, CDR1 SGHVS and CDR2 FNYEAQ. The CDR3 sequence is 14 residues long. The DNA for the CDR3 is TGTGCCAGCAGCTTATACGACAGGGCCCATGAGCAGTTCTTC. This codes for CASSLYDRAHEQFF. The full variable domain, rest sourced from reference TRBV7-6 and TRBJ2-1, is GAGVSQSPRYKVTKRGQDVALRCDPISGHVSLYWYRQALGQGPEFLTYFNYEAQQDKSGLPNDRFSAERPEGSISTLTIQRTEQRDSAMYRCASSLYDRAHEQFFGPGTRLTVL.

In this sample, this clonotype turned up a few times. The rearrangement joins TRBV6-5 to TRBJ2-7; possibly TRBD1 or TRBD2 for D (5 bases each). Germline assignment: CDR1 MNHEY and CDR2 SVGAGI. V lost 2 bases to trimming and J lost 5 bases, with 22 bases between them. CDR3 length: 17 residues. CDR3 in DNA: TGTGCCAGCAGTTACAGCCCCCCCGGGACGAGTAGTAACGAGCAGTACTTC. Its translation: CASSYSPPGTSSNEQYF.

J is TRBJ1-4 and V is TRBV4-3; D is unclear. Looked up from germline, CDR1 is LGHNA and CDR2 is YSLEER. The CDR3 spans 14 residues. The V end lost 0 bases, the J end lost 6 bases, and 8 bases lay between the germline ends. CDR3 nucleotide sequence: TGCGCCAGCAGCCAAGATGGACGGGATGAAAAACTGTTTTTT. Protein product: CASSQDGRDEKLFF.

This clonotype came up a few times. The chain is built from TRBV15 and TRBJ2-3; D not certain. Germline V gives CDR1 LNHNV, CDR2 YYDKDF (reference sequence). Trimming cost V 4 bases and J 6 bases, with 14 bases left between them. The CDR3 has 14 amino acids. Here the CDR3 DNA reads TGTGCCACCAGCATTGGGGTCGGGCTGGATACGCAGTATTTT. This codes for CATSIGVGLDTQYF.

V and J are TRBV7-9 and TRBJ1-4; D ambiguous. This CDR3 comprises 13 residues. The germline gives CDR1 SEHNR, CDR2 FQNEAQ (reference sequence). Trimming took off 2 bases at V and 2 bases at J, with 3 bases between the two ends. The CDR3 DNA reads TGTGCCAGCAGCTTACCGACTAATGAAAAACTGTTTTTT. Protein: CASSLPTNEKLFF.

V gene TRBV7-9 combines with J gene TRBJ2-2; D may be TRBD1 (6 bases). CDR3 length: 16 amino acids. Per the germline V gene, CDR1 is SEHNR and CDR2 is FQNEAQ (reference sequence). Trimming shortened V by 5 bases and J by 3 bases, and 16 bases separated the two germline ends. CDR3 protein: CASSKRTALDTGELFF. In nucleotides, the CDR3 is TGTGCCAGCAGCAAACGGACAGCTCTTGACACCGGGGAGCTGTTTTTT.

At least ten counts were recorded for this clonotype. The genes are TRBV4-1 and TRBJ2-1; D gene unclear. From germline, CDR1 is MGHRA and CDR2 YSYEKL. V lost 0 bases and J lost 3, with 6 bases in between. The CDR3 is 14 residues long. CDR3 DNA: TGCGCCAGCAGCCAAGATGCAAGCTACAATGAGCAGTTCTTC. Its translation is CASSQDASYNEQFF.

The chain employs TRBV5-6 and TRBJ2-7; 8 nucleotides agree with TRBD1. With V trimmed by 2 bases and J by 2 bases, 3 bases remained unmatched. The CDR3 consists of 14 residues. Germline CDR1 is SGHDT and CDR2 is YYEEEE. The DNA of the CDR3 is TGTGCCAGCAGCTTCGTGGGACAGGCCTACGAGCAGTACTTC. This encodes CASSFVGQAYEQYF.

This clonotype has a handful of counts. The chain combines TRBV7-6 with TRBJ2-1; D may be TRBD2 (5 bases). The germline V gene has CDR1 SGHVS and CDR2 FNYEAQ. V lost 0 bases, J lost 0 bases, and 9 bases lay in between. The CDR3 consists of 16 residues. The CDR3 nucleotides are TGTGCCAGCAGCTTAGCTCAAACTAGCTCCTACAATGAGCAGTTCTTC. Protein sequence: CASSLAQTSSYNEQFF.